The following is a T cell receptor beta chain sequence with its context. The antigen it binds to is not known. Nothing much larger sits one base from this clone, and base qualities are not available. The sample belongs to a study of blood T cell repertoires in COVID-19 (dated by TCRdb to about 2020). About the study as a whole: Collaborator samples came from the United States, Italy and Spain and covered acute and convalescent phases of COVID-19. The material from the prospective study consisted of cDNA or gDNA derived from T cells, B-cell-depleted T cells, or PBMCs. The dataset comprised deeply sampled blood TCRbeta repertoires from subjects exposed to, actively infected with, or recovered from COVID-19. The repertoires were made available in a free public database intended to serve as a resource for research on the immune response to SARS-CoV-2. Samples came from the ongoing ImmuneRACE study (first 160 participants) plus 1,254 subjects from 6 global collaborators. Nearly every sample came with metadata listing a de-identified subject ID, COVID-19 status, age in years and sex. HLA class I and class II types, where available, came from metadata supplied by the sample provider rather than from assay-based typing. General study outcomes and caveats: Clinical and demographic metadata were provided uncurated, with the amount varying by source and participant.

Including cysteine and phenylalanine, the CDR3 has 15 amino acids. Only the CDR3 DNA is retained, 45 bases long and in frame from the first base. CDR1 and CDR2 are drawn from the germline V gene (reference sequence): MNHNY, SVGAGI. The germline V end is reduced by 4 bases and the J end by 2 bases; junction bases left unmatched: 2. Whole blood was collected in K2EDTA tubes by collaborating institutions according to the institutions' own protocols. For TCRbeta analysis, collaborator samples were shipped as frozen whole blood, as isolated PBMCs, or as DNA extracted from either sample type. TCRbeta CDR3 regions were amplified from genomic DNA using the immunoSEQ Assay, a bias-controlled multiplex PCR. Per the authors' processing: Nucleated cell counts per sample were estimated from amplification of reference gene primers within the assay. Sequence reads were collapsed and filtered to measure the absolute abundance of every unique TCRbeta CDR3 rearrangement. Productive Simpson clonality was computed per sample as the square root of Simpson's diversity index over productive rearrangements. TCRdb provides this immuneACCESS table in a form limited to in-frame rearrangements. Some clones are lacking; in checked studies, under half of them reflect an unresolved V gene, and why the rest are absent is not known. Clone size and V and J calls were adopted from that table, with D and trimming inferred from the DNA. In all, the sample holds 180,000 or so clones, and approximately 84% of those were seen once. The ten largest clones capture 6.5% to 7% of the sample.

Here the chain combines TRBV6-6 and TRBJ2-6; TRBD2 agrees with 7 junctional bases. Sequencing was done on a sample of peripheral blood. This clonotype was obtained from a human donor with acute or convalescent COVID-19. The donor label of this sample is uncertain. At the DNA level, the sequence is TGTGCCAGCAGTTTGGGGGGGGCTGGGGCCAACGTCCTGACTTTC. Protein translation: CASSLGGAGANVLTF.